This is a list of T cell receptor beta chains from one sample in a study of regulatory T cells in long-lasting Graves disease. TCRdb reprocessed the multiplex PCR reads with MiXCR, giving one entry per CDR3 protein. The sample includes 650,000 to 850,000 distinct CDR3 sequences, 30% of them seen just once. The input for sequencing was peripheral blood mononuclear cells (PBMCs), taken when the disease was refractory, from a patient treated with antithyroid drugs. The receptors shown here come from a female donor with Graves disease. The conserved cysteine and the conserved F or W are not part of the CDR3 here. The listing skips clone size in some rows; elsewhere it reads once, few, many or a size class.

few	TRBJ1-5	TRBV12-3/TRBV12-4	ASSFDSDQPQH
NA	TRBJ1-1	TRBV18	ASSQDQDTEAF
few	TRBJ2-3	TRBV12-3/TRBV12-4	ASSLNGRGTGGTDTQY
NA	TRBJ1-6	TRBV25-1	ASRTEIYNSPLH
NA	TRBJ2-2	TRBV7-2	ASKSFGVRSGELF
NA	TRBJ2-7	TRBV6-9	ASSYDRGLEQY
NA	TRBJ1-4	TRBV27	ASSLLRPEGAGEKLF
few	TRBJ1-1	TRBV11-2	ASSPHSGQMNTEAF
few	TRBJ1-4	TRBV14	ASSQLGGGEKLF
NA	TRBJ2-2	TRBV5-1	ASSLDRTATGELF
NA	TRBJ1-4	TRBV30	AWRSDFPNEKLF
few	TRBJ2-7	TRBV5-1	ASSLFSLAGGTYEQY
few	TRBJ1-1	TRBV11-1	ASTPGGQAAMNTEAF
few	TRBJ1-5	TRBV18	ASSPLGGKPQH
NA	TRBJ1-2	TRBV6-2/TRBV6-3	ASSYGQGKGYT
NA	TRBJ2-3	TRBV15	ASGSGEGTDTQY
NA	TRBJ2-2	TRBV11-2	ASSLDLLAGGPSGELF
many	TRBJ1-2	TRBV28	ASVRSTDYGYT
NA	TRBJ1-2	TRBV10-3	AISESGQGYGYT
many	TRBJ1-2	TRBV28	ASSLPVTEDYGYT
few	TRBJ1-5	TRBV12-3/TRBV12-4	ASSAAPGREGNQPQH
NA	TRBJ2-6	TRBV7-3	ASSPSRANVLT
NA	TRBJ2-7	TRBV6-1	ASSEPWSLTEQY
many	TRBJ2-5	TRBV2	AGKTTVTRETQY
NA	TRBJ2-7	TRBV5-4	ASSLVTGNEQY
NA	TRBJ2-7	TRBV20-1	SAREVPSYEQY
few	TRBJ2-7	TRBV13	ASSSTQGARIGEQY
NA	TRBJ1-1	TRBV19	ASIAVPNTEAF
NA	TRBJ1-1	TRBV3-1	AGSQGGVSYTEAF